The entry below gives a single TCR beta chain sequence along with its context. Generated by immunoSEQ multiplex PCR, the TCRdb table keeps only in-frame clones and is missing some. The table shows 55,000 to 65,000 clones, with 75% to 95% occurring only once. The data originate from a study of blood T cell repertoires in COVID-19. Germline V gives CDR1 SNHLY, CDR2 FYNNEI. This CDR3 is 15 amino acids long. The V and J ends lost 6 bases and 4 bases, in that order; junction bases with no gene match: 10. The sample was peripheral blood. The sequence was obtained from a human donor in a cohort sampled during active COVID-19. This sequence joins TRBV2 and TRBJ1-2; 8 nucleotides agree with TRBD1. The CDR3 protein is CASRDRDREFYGYTF. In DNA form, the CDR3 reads TGTGCCAGCAGGGACAGGGACCGCGAATTCTATGGCTACACCTTC.